This TCR beta chain was observed in a study of blood T cell repertoires in COVID-19. Study-level background: Italy, Spain and the United States were the sources of the convalescent and acute COVID-19 samples. In each case, the material was cDNA or gDNA derived from T cells, B-cell-depleted T cells, or PBMCs.

Original methodology: Researchers report that nucleated cell counts were estimated from reference gene primer amplification. Data came from immunoSEQ multiplex PCR; TCRdb stores just in-frame clones and leaves some out. The DNA gave D and trimming, while V, J and clone size come from that table. This table holds about 100,000 clones, approximately 84% found once. Trimming removed 2 bases from V and 9 bases from J; junction bases left unmatched: 8. The CDR3 contains 14 residues. The V gene's germline CDR1 is MNHEY and CDR2 SVGEGT. The source of this sequence is a man aged 25-45 years in a cohort sampled during active COVID-19. The specimen sequenced was peripheral blood. V and J are TRBV6-2 or TRBV6-3 and TRBJ2-3; 7 bases match TRBD1. The CDR3 nucleotides are TGTGCCAGCAGTTACCATACTCAACAGGGGACGCAGTATTTT. Its translation: CASSYHTQQGTQYF.